These 18 T cell receptor beta chains share one sample of origin, sequenced in a study of T cells after somatic rescue of genetic block. The protocol was immunoSEQ multiplex PCR, while the TCRdb copy is restricted to in-frame clones and leaves out a portion. The sample includes about 110,000 clones, 75% to 95% of them seen just once. Sample: peripheral blood mononuclear cells (PBMCs). These receptors were taken from a woman under 30.

The rearrangement joins TRBV19 to TRBJ2-7; D is possibly TRBD1 or TRBD2 (6 bases each). The CDR3 sequence is 13 residues long. From germline, CDR1 is LNHDA and CDR2 SQIVND (reference sequence). Trimming removed 6 bases at V and 4 bases at J, with 13 bases between. CDR3 DNA: TGTGCCAGTAGCCCGGGGGCAGGGTACGAGCAGTACTTC. This codes for CASSPGAGYEQYF.

The J gene is TRBJ1-2, the V gene TRBV13; tentatively, D is TRBD1 (5 bases). The germline V and J ends were trimmed by 4 bases and 3 bases, with 12 bases remaining between them. This CDR3 is 14 amino acids long. Germline-derived CDR1 and CDR2 are PRHDT and FYEKMQ (reference sequence). Here the CDR3 reads CASSWKTQDYGYTF. CDR3 in DNA: TGTGCCAGCAGCTGGAAAACACAGGACTATGGCTACACCTTC.

V usage is TRBV2 and J usage is TRBJ1-4; no reliable D call. The CDR3 sequence is 16 residues long. V was shortened by 8 bases and J by 0 bases, with 16 bases between the two germline ends. CDR1 and CDR2 from the germline V gene are SNHLY and FYNNEI. The CDR3 DNA reads TGTGCCAGCGTTGGGGTAGGCGGGACAACTAATGAAAAACTGTTTTTT. Translation: CASVGVGGTTNEKLFF.

This chain joins TRBV7-3 and TRBJ1-6; TRBD1 might be the D (6 bases). The germline V and J ends were trimmed by 5 bases and 6 bases, with 17 bases remaining between them. The germline CDR1 and CDR2 sequences are SGHTA and FQGTGA. This CDR3 contains 16 residues. The CDR3 DNA sequence: TGTGCCAGCAGCCCCCGGGCAGGGGAAATTAATTCACCCCTCCACTTT. Protein product: CASSPRAGEINSPLHF.

This chain joins TRBV2 and TRBJ2-7; 7 bases line up with TRBD1. V lost 5 bases to trimming and J lost 7 bases; unmatched junction nucleotides: 11. This CDR3 contains 14 residues. Germline values: CDR1 SNHLY, CDR2 FYNNEI. CDR3 nucleotide sequence: TGTGCCAGCAGTACCAGGACAGGTCCCTTAGAGCAGTACTTC. This encodes CASSTRTGPLEQYF.

The rearrangement uses TRBV11-2 and TRBJ2-3; tentative D call: TRBD2 (5 bases). Germline CDR1 reads SGHAT; CDR2 reads FQNNGV. CDR3 size: 13 residues. V was shortened by 5 bases and J by 3 bases, with 9 bases between the two germline ends. The CDR3 nucleotides read TGTGCCAGCAGCCTCGGGGAGACAGATACGCAGTATTTT. Translation gives CASSLGETDTQYF.

The chain carries TRBV9 and TRBJ2-7; D is possibly TRBD2 (5 bases). The CDR3 is made up of 15 amino acids. CDR1 and CDR2 (germline): SGDLS, YYNGEE. V lost 2 bases and J 0 bases, leaving 12 bases between the germline ends. The CDR3 spells CASSVSPGISYEQYF. In DNA form, the CDR3 reads TGTGCCAGCAGCGTCAGCCCGGGGATCTCCTACGAGCAGTACTTC.

The gene calls are TRBV30 and TRBJ2-3; D may match TRBD1 or TRBD2 (5 bases each). The germline V gene encodes CDR1 GTSNPN and CDR2 SVGIG (reference sequence). Trimming took off 0 bases at V and 3 bases at J, with 10 bases between the two ends. The CDR3 covers 14 residues. The CDR3 coding sequence is TGTGCCTGGAGTGTATCGGGGCCGACAGATACGCAGTATTTT. The encoded protein is CAWSVSGPTDTQYF.

This chain links TRBV18 with TRBJ2-1; no clear D gene. Germline assignment: CDR1 KGHSH and CDR2 LQKENI. V lost 3 bases and J 9 bases, leaving 15 bases between the germline ends. The CDR3 runs to 14 residues. The CDR3 nucleotides read TGTGCCAGCTCACCGTTGCCCGTATCAGGTGAGCAGTTCTTC. Amino acid sequence: CASSPLPVSGEQFF.

The V call is TRBV5-1, the J call TRBJ2-7, with D hard to call. V was pared by 4 bases and J by 6 bases, with 11 bases between. The length of the CDR3 is 12 residues. Germline V lookup: CDR1 SGHRS, CDR2 YFSETQ. CDR3 amino acids: CASSPEWGEQYF. The DNA of the CDR3 is TGCGCCAGCAGCCCGGAGTGGGGCGAGCAGTACTTC.

The chain has TRBV9 and TRBJ1-3; 10 nucleotides line up with TRBD1. CDR3 size: 16 residues. The V gene end was trimmed by 4 bases and the J gene end by 2 bases; junction bases not matched to a gene: 6. CDR1 is SGDLS, CDR2 YYNGEE, per germline. In DNA form, the CDR3 reads TGTGCCAGCAGCTTTACCGGGACAGGGGCTGGAAACACCATATATTTT. Translation gives CASSFTGTGAGNTIYF.

This chain joins TRBV6-5 and TRBJ1-6; no firm D call. Trimming removed 0 bases from V and 5 bases from J, with 5 bases in between. The CDR3 totals 14 residues. Germline assignment: CDR1 MNHEY and CDR2 SVGAGI. The CDR3 coding sequence is TGTGCCAGCAGTTACTCGGCAGATAATTCACCCCTCCACTTT. The encoded protein is CASSYSADNSPLHF.

The rearrangement joins TRBV5-5 to TRBJ2-3; 15 bases are a match to TRBD2. The junction had 6 bases not matched to a gene; V was cut back by 4 bases and J by 6 bases. This CDR3 has 16 residues. In germline, CDR1 is SGHKS, CDR2 YYEKEE (reference sequence). The DNA of the CDR3 is TGTGCCAGCAGCCTTCCCGGGACTAGCGGGGGGGATACGCAGTATTTT. Translating it yields CASSLPGTSGGDTQYF.

J is TRBJ2-5 and V is TRBV28, with TRBD1 matching 8 bases. Losses at the gene ends were 6 bases for V and 7 bases for J; bases not matched to a gene: 13. Germline V gene lookup returns CDR1 MDHEN and CDR2 SYDVKM. This CDR3 is built from 15 residues. The CDR3 spells CASSLDRGRRGTQYF. The CDR3 bases are TGTGCCAGCAGCCTTGACAGGGGCCGCCGGGGGACCCAGTACTTC.

The chain links TRBV5-5 to TRBJ2-5; 10 positions agree with TRBD2. CDR3 length: 19 residues. After removal of 0 bases from V and 1 base from J, the junction contained 12 bases not matched to a gene. CDR1 and CDR2 (germline): SGHKS, YYEKEE (reference sequence). CDR3 in DNA: TGTGCCAGCAGCTTGGTCCCAGGACTAGCGGACAGCCCCCAAGAGACCCAGTACTTC. Translated, it gives CASSLVPGLADSPQETQYF.

This chain uses TRBV7-2 with TRBJ1-2, with TRBD1 as a possible D gene (5 bases). Germline assignment: CDR1 SGHTA and CDR2 FQGNSA. This CDR3 contains 14 residues. V shed 1 base and J shed 6 bases, with 12 bases lying between them. The DNA of the CDR3 is TGTGCCAGCAGCTTAGGGCAGGGAACCGATGGCTACACCTTC. Translated: CASSLGQGTDGYTF.

V is TRBV7-2 and J is TRBJ1-2, with no clear D. The V end lost 6 bases, the J end lost 5 bases, and 10 bases lay between the germline ends. Per the germline V gene, CDR1 is SGHTA and CDR2 is FQGNSA. The CDR3 consists of 12 residues. The CDR3 sequence is CASSLNEYGYTF. CDR3 bases: TGTGCCAGCAGTTTAAATGAGTATGGCTACACCTTC. Full variable domain (remainder filled in from reference TRBV7-2 and TRBJ1-2): GAGVSQSPSNKVTEKGKDVELRCDPISGHTALYWYRQSLGQGLEFLIYFQGNSAPDKSGLPSDRFSAERTGGSVSTLTIQRTQQEDSAVYLCASSLNEYGYTFGSGTRLTVV.

The chain has TRBV2 and TRBJ1-1; no firm D call. The V gene's germline CDR1 is SNHLY and CDR2 FYNNEI. The ends were cut back, 4 bases at V and 1 base at J, with 7 bases in the middle. The CDR3 contains 13 residues. CDR3 residues: CASSARGNTEAFF. CDR3 DNA: TGTGCCAGCAGTGCTCGGGGGAACACTGAAGCTTTCTTT.